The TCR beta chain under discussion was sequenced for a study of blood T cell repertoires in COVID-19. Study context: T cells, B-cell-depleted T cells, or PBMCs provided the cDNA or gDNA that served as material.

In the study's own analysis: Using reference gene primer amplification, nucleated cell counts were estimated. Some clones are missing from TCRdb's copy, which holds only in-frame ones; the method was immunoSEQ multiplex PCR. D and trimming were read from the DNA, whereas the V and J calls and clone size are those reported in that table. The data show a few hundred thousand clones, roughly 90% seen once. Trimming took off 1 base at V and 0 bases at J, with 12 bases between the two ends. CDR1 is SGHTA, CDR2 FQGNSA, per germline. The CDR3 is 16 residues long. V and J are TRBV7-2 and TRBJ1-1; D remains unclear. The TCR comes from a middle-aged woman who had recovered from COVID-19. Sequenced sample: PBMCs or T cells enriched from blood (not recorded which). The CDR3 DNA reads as TGTGCCAGCAGCTTAGTTTTCCAGAACATGAACACTGAAGCTTTCTTT. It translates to CASSLVFQNMNTEAFF.